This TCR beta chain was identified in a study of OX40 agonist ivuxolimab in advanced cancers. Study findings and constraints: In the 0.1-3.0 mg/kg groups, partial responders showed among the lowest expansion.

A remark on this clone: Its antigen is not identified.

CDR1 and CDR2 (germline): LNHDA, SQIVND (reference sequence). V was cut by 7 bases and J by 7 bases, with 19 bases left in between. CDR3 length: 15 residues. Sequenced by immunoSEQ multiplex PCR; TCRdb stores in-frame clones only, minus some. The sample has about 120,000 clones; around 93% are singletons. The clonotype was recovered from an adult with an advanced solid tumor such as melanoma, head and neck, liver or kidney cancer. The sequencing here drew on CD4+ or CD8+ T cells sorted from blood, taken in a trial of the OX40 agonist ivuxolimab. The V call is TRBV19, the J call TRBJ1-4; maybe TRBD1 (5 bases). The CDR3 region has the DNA TGTGCCAGTATTCACGGTAACGGGGGAACTGAAAAACTGTTTTTT. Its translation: CASIHGNGGTEKLFF.